Listed below are T cell receptor beta chains from one sample, sequenced in a study of blood T cell repertoires in COVID-19. The assay was immunoSEQ multiplex PCR, and TCRdb's table has in-frame clones only and misses some. The table has 250,000 to 300,000 clones, 84% seen once. The sample taken for sequencing was peripheral blood. The receptors shown here come from a man in his 60s with acute or convalescent COVID-19. The CDR3 runs from the conserved cysteine through the conserved F or W. Fields, in order: J gene, V gene, CDR3 length, CDR3 protein.

J: TRBJ2-7; V: TRBV29-1; length: 12; CDR3: CSVGQGFYEQYF
J: TRBJ1-6; V: TRBV5-1; length: 17; CDR3: CASSRGEGRLYNSPLHF
J: TRBJ2-5; V: TRBV4-1; length: 15; CDR3: CASLNRQGSQETQYF
J: TRBJ1-4; V: TRBV6-5; length: 13; CDR3: CASRTHNNEKLFF
J: TRBJ2-1; V: TRBV7-2; length: 15; CDR3: CASSLATGGYNEQFF
J: TRBJ1-1; V: TRBV12-3/TRBV12-4; length: 13; CDR3: CASSLRTGEEAFF
J: TRBJ2-2; V: TRBV5-1; length: 16; CDR3: CASSLAGLAGTGELFF
J: TRBJ2-3; V: TRBV7-9; length: 15; CDR3: CASSLAGAGSDTQYF
J: TRBJ1-2; V: TRBV7-3; length: 13; CDR3: CASSQTGQSGYTF
J: TRBJ1-1; V: TRBV2; length: 19; CDR3: CASSGGRATGRGMNTEAFF
J: TRBJ1-4; V: TRBV6-2/TRBV6-3; length: 18; CDR3: CASSLHRSGTGIGEKLFF
J: TRBJ1-3; V: TRBV9; length: 16; CDR3: CASSRLEGAPGNTIYF
J: TRBJ2-1; V: TRBV7-6; length: 18; CDR3: CASSLIQPGLAGYNEQFF
J: TRBJ1-2; V: TRBV18; length: 13; CDR3: CASSPGTDYGYTF
J: TRBJ1-4; V: TRBV3-1/TRBV3-2; length: 12; CDR3: CASSLHREKLFF
J: TRBJ1-1; V: TRBV7-9; length: 16; CDR3: CASSPGGRGQGTEAFF
J: TRBJ1-2; V: TRBV3-1/TRBV3-2; length: 18; CDR3: CASSQDAPGGGYNYGYTF
J: TRBJ2-4; V: TRBV2; length: 15; CDR3: CASSPGQPSGNIQYF
J: TRBJ1-2; V: TRBV27; length: 15; CDR3: CASTAWQDLNYGYTF
J: TRBJ1-5; V: TRBV18; length: 15; CDR3: CASSPNRGSNQPQHF
J: TRBJ1-5; V: TRBV7-2; length: 16; CDR3: CASMPAGGWSNQPQHF
J: TRBJ2-5; V: TRBV18; length: 15; CDR3: CASSSGQGRQETQYF
J: TRBJ2-7; V: TRBV4-1; length: 16; CDR3: CASSPTPNRGSYEQYF
J: TRBJ2-3; V: TRBV29-1; length: 15; CDR3: CSVGSRTGGADTQYF
J: TRBJ1-2; V: TRBV30; length: 12; CDR3: CAWSSGNYGYTF
J: TRBJ2-5; V: TRBV28; length: 11; CDR3: CASMHRETQYF
J: TRBJ2-7; V: TRBV7-2; length: 13; CDR3: CASSSSEFSEQYF
J: TRBJ1-2; V: TRBV10-3; length: 15; CDR3: CAISGGSNQHYGYTF
J: TRBJ1-6; V: TRBV10-2; length: 17; CDR3: CASSENPGTGPNSPLHF
J: TRBJ2-3; V: TRBV24-1; length: 13; CDR3: CATSDGTTDTQYF
J: TRBJ2-1; V: TRBV29-1; length: 11; CDR3: CSKGQGDEQFF